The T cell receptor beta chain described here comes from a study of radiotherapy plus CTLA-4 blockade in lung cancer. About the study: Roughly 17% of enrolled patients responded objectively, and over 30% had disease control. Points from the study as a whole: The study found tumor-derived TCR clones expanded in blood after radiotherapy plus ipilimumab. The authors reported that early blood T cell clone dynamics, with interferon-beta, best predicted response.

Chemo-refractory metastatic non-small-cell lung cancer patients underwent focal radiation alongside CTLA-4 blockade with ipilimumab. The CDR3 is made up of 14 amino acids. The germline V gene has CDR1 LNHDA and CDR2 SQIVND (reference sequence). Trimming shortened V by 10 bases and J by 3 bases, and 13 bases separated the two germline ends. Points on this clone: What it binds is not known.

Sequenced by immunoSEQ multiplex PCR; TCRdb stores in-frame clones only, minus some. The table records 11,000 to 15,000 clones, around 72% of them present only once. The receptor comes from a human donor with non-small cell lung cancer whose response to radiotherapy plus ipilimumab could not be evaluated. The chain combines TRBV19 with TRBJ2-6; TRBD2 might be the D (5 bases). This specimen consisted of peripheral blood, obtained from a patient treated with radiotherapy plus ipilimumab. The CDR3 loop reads CAIGPGYGANVLTF. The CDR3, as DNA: TGTGCCATCGGGCCGGGATATGGGGCCAACGTCCTGACTTTC.